Each of the 2 T cell receptor beta chains below was sequenced from the same sample in a study of PD-1 blockade in mismatch repair-deficient tumors. Assay: immunoSEQ multiplex PCR; the TCRdb copy retains only in-frame clones and omits some. Here the sample spans around 38,000 clones, around 79% being singletons. This specimen consisted of peripheral blood, obtained 4 weeks after starting pembrolizumab. The receptors shown here come from an adult with mismatch repair-deficient cancer.

The rearrangement uses TRBV7-9 and TRBJ2-1, with no clear D. Germline V CDR1 and CDR2: SEHNR, FQNEAQ (reference sequence). The CDR3 runs 14 residues. V was shortened by 5 bases and J by 4 bases, with 12 bases between the two germline ends. The DNA for the CDR3 is TGTGCCAGCAGCGAAACAAATCCTTACAATGAGCAGTTCTTC. It encodes CASSETNPYNEQFF.

This clone has a handful of counts. This sequence joins TRBV4-2 and TRBJ1-5; tentatively, D is TRBD1 (6 bases). Trimming stripped 0 bases from V and 7 bases from J, with 19 bases between. The CDR3 totals 17 residues. Germline lookup yields CDR1 LGHNA and CDR2 YNFKEQ. The CDR3 loop reads CASSQEEGGQGGQPQHF. DNA for the CDR3: TGTGCCAGCAGCCAAGAAGAAGGGGGGCAGGGTGGACAGCCCCAGCATTTT.